One sample yielded the 16 T cell receptor beta chains listed below, sequenced in a study of T cells in tuberculosis (dated by TCRdb to the late 2010s). The library was built by means of the immunoSEQ multiplex PCR assay. Drawn from immuneACCESS, this table holds only the in-frame rearrangements with V and J called that TCRdb kept. Clones are partly lost; checked studies trace under half to an unresolved V gene and leave the rest unexplained. This sample is represented by 35,000 to 55,000 clones; more than 90% of them were singletons. In total, the top ten clones hold 7% to 9% of the sample. The sequencing input was PBMCs. These receptor sequences come from a donor under 30 with latent tuberculosis or without tuberculosis infection.

The rearrangement joins TRBV6-6 to TRBJ1-2; D is uncertain. V lost 0 bases, J lost 6 bases, and 14 bases lay in between. Per germline, CDR1 MNHNY and CDR2 SVGAGI (reference sequence). The CDR3 is made up of 15 amino acids. DNA of the CDR3: TGTGCCAGCAGTTACTCTCATTTGGGAGGGAATGGCTACACCTTC. Its protein is CASSYSHLGGNGYTF.

This rearrangement joins TRBV4-2 to TRBJ2-1; D call uncertain. V lost 1 base, J lost 1 base, and 8 bases lay in between. Germline V lookup: CDR1 LGHNA, CDR2 YNFKEQ. CDR3 length equals 15 residues. DNA of the CDR3: TGTGCCAGCAGCCAAGTGGGCCAGTCCTACAATGAGCAGTTCTTC. It yields the protein CASSQVGQSYNEQFF.

This clone was picked up one time. This chain joins TRBV18 and TRBJ2-5; 7 positions match TRBD2. The CDR3 totals 14 residues. The germline CDR1 and CDR2 sequences are KGHSH and LQKENI. Losses at the gene ends were 6 bases for V and 5 bases for J; bases not matched to a gene: 9. The CDR3 sequence is CASSLQTSSETQYF. The CDR3 nucleotides are TGTGCCAGCTCCCTACAGACTAGCTCGGAGACCCAGTACTTC.

This chain joins TRBV5-1 and TRBJ2-7; TRBD1 is a possible D gene (6 bases). The V gene lost 4 bases and the J gene lost 5 bases, with 19 bases spanning the gap. The CDR3 covers 15 residues. CDR1 and CDR2 from the germline V gene are SGHRS and YFSETQ. Here the CDR3 DNA reads TGCGCCAGCAGCCCCGCACAGGGCGGCCCTCACGAGCAGTACTTC. Residues: CASSPAQGGPHEQYF.

The chain joins TRBV2 to TRBJ2-2; TRBD1 matches 10 bases. The CDR3 sequence is 17 residues long. The J segment lost 5 bases and the V segment lost 2 bases, leaving 8 bases of the junction unmatched. Germline assignment: CDR1 SNHLY and CDR2 FYNNEI. The CDR3 reads CASSEPDRGRDTGELFF. Written as DNA, the CDR3 is TGTGCCAGCAGTGAACCCGACAGGGGGCGAGATACCGGGGAGCTGTTTTTT.

The V gene is TRBV5-6, the J gene TRBJ2-3; a weak D match, TRBD2 (6 bases). The CDR3 runs 16 residues. The V end lost 1 base, the J end lost 2 bases, and 14 bases lay between the germline ends. CDR1 and CDR2 from the germline V gene are SGHDT and YYEEEE. The CDR3 bases are TGTGCCAGCAGCTTGAAGACTAGTGCCTTCACAGATACGCAGTATTTT. Amino acids: CASSLKTSAFTDTQYF.

The gene calls are TRBV11-1 and TRBJ2-2; D is possibly TRBD2 (6 bases). The CDR3 runs to 13 residues. In germline, CDR1 is SGHAT, CDR2 FQDESV (reference sequence). The V end was cut by 7 bases, the J end by 4 bases, with 10 bases between. In DNA, the CDR3 is TGTGCCAGCACCTCGGGGGTCACCGGGGAGCTGTTTTTT. It yields the protein CASTSGVTGELFF.

The V gene is TRBV7-3, the J gene TRBJ2-5; TRBD2 matches 9 bases. The J segment lost 2 bases and the V segment lost 2 bases, leaving 6 bases of the junction unmatched. This CDR3 is 16 amino acids long. CDR1 SGHTA and CDR2 FQGTGA come from the germline V gene. The CDR3 bases are TGTGCCAGCAGCTTACGAGCGGGGGGTTTACAAGAGACCCAGTACTTC. Translating gives CASSLRAGGLQETQYF.

CDR3 nucleotide sequence: TGTGCCAGCAGAGACAGGGACCTCACTGAAGCTTTCTTT. Translated, it gives CASRDRDLTEAFF. The chain couples TRBV2 to TRBJ1-1; 7 positions match TRBD1. CDR3 size: 13 residues. The germline V gene has CDR1 SNHLY and CDR2 FYNNEI. The ends lost 6 bases at V and 4 bases at J; junction bases unmatched: 5.

This chain uses TRBV27 with TRBJ2-7; 10 nucleotides align to TRBD1. The CDR3 runs 17 residues. V lost 3 bases and J lost 3; bases outside the gene matches: 11. CDR1 is MNHEY and CDR2 is SMNVEV in the germline V gene (reference sequence). Written as DNA, the CDR3 is TGTGCCAGCAGTTTCTGGGACAGGGGCCCCCTATTCTACGAGCAGTACTTC. Protein product: CASSFWDRGPLFYEQYF.

The chain joins TRBV7-2 to TRBJ1-2; 7 nucleotides line up with TRBD1. With 5 bases clipped from V and 2 bases from J, the junction kept 5 bases outside the gene matches. This CDR3 is 14 amino acids long. Germline V CDR1 and CDR2: SGHTA, FQGNSA. The CDR3 is CASSMDRQNYGYTF. In DNA, the CDR3 is TGTGCCAGCAGCATGGACAGGCAAAACTATGGCTACACCTTC.

The rearrangement links TRBV30 to TRBJ1-5; D is undetermined. The V gene lost 4 bases and the J gene lost 4 bases, with 20 bases spanning the gap. The CDR3 totals 16 residues. Germline V gene lookup returns CDR1 GTSNPN and CDR2 SVGIG (reference sequence). This CDR3 reads CAWKHPGNTQNQPQHF. CDR3 nucleotide sequence: TGTGCCTGGAAGCACCCGGGGAACACCCAAAATCAGCCCCAGCATTTT.

CDR3 sequence: CASSVEVNEQFF. The CDR3 nucleotides are TGTGCCAGCAGTGTGGAGGTCAATGAGCAGTTCTTC. This rearrangement joins TRBV25-1 to TRBJ2-1, with a tentative D call TRBD2 (5 bases). Germline V gene lookup returns CDR1 MGHDK and CDR2 SYGVNS. V was shortened by 4 bases and J by 6 bases, with 7 bases between the two germline ends. The CDR3 loop spans 12 amino acids.

In its sample, this clone was seen once. The chain is built from TRBV2 and TRBJ2-2, with 9 bases matching TRBD1. CDR1 is SNHLY and CDR2 is FYNNEI in the germline V gene. This CDR3 comprises 15 residues. Losses at the gene ends were 8 bases for V and 0 bases for J; bases not matched to a gene: 4. The CDR3 sequence is CASRRQGANTGELFF. For the CDR3, the DNA is TGTGCCAGCCGCCGACAGGGGGCGAACACCGGGGAGCTGTTTTTT.

V is TRBV10-1 and J is TRBJ2-3, with 7 positions matching TRBD2. V lost 8 bases, J lost 4 bases, and 9 bases stayed unmatched. Germline CDR1 is WNHNN and CDR2 is SYGVQD (reference sequence). This CDR3 spans 14 amino acids. As DNA, the CDR3 is TGCGCCAGCGCCTCCGAGGGGAGGGCAGATACGCAGTATTTT. Protein sequence: CASASEGRADTQYF.

The V and J genes are TRBV7-2 and TRBJ2-7; 10 nucleotides align to TRBD1. CDR1 and CDR2 from the germline V gene are SGHTA and FQGNSA. The CDR3 has 15 residues. V was pared by 5 bases and J by 4 bases, with 8 bases of the junction left unmatched. CDR3 amino acids: CASSLRTGGEYEQYF. In DNA form, the CDR3 reads TGTGCCAGCAGCCTGCGGACAGGGGGTGAATACGAGCAGTACTTC.